The 22 T cell receptor beta chains listed next were all sequenced from one sample in a study of blood T cells in healthy people across ages. Sample-barcoded 5' priming and a J-beta primer mix drove a second PCR of roughly 6 to 12 cycles. TCRdb reprocessed the 5' RACE reads via MiXCR and lists one record per CDR3 protein. This sample yields a few hundred thousand distinct CDR3 sequences, of which 52% are seen a single time; under 65% belongs to the top ten. Sequenced input: blood. The receptor source for this set is a man aged 55 to 69 in good health.

CDR3 in amino acids: CASSSQGRGIDTQYF. CDR3 DNA sequence: TGTGCCAGCAGTTCTCAGGGGAGGGGCATAGATACGCAGTATTTT. The chain links TRBV27 to TRBJ2-3; D possibly corresponds to TRBD2 (7 bases). Trimming took 4 bases from V and 5 from J, leaving 16 bases between them. Per germline, CDR1 MNHEY and CDR2 SMNVEV (reference sequence). This CDR3 has 15 residues.

The rearrangement uses TRBV9 and TRBJ2-7; perhaps TRBD2 as D (6 bases). The germline CDR1 and CDR2 sequences are SGDLS and YYNGEE. Trimming shortened V by 0 bases and J by 0 bases, and 10 bases separated the two germline ends. This CDR3 spans 15 amino acids. This chain's CDR3 is CASSVAGVFSYEQYF. The CDR3 DNA is TGTGCCAGCAGCGTAGCGGGGGTCTTCTCCTACGAGCAGTACTTC.

The V and J genes are TRBV28 and TRBJ2-1; 7 nucleotides match TRBD2. Unmatched junction bases numbered 6, after V lost 2 bases and J lost 2 bases. This CDR3 contains 16 residues. CDR1 MDHEN and CDR2 SYDVKM come from the germline V gene. CDR3 in amino acids: CASSLTSAQAYNEQFF. CDR3 in DNA: TGTGCCAGCAGTTTAACTAGCGCCCAAGCCTACAATGAGCAGTTCTTC. Drawing the rest from reference TRBV28 and TRBJ2-1, the complete variable domain is DVKVTQSSRYLVKRTGEKVFLECVQDMDHENMFWYRQDPGLGLRLIYFSYDVKMKEKGDIPEGYSVSREKKERFSLILESASTNQTSMYLCASSLTSAQAYNEQFFGPGTRLTVL.

The rearrangement joins TRBV24-1 to TRBJ2-5; the D is unclear. The germline CDR1 and CDR2 sequences are KGHDR and SFDVKD. Trimming removed 4 bases at V and 11 bases at J, with 16 bases between. This CDR3 contains 13 residues. CDR3 residues: CATSDPRAAEQYF. For the CDR3, the DNA is TGTGCCACCAGTGACCCCCGGGCGGCGGAGCAGTACTTC.

This clonotype was observed a few times. CDR3 bases: TGCAGCGTTGAAGGTTGGGCTAGCGGGGGACCCGAAGAGACCCAGTACTTC. Protein sequence: CSVEGWASGGPEETQYF. The rearrangement uses TRBV29-1 and TRBJ2-5; TRBD2 aligns across 10 bases. Trimming removed 1 base from V and 3 bases from J; junction bases left unmatched: 11. Per germline, CDR1 SQVTM and CDR2 ANQGSEA. There are 17 residues in the CDR3.

This chain connects TRBV11-2 to TRBJ2-7; 8 bases are a match to TRBD1. J was trimmed by 7 bases and V by 5 bases; bases with no gene match: 13. The CDR3 is 15 amino acids. Germline CDR1 reads SGHAT; CDR2 reads FQNNGV. CDR3 bases: TGTGCCAGCAGCGACGGACAGGGACCCTACAATGAGCAGTACTTC. Its protein is CASSDGQGPYNEQYF. Variable domain in full (rest from reference TRBV11-2 and TRBJ2-7): EAGVAQSPRYKIIEKRQSVAFWCNPISGHATLYWYQQILGQGPKLLIQFQNNGVVDDSQLPKDRFSAERLKGVDSTLKIQPAKLEDSAVYLCASSDGQGPYNEQYFGPGTRLTVT.

The gene calls are TRBV20-1 and TRBJ1-2; tentative D call: TRBD1 (5 bases). CDR3 size: 15 residues. From germline, CDR1 is DFQATT and CDR2 SNEGSKA (reference sequence). V lost 0 bases and J 3 bases, leaving 14 bases between the germline ends. The CDR3 region is CSARDPGTRDYGYTF. The CDR3 coding sequence is TGCAGTGCTAGAGACCCCGGGACGAGGGACTATGGCTACACCTTC.

This clonotype was picked up many times. The chain uses TRBV18 and TRBJ2-1, with TRBD1 matching over 8 bases. CDR3 size: 15 residues. V shed 4 bases and J 5 bases; nucleotides not matched to a gene: 7. Per germline, CDR1 KGHSH and CDR2 LQKENI. CDR3: CASSHRTGLHNEQFF. The CDR3 nucleotides are TGTGCCAGCTCACACCGGACAGGGTTACACAATGAGCAGTTCTTC.

A few counts support this clonotype. This chain uses TRBV7-6 with TRBJ2-7; perhaps TRBD2 as D (5 bases). There are 16 residues in the CDR3. From germline, CDR1 is SGHVS and CDR2 FNYEAQ. V was clipped by 1 base and J by 1 base, with 14 bases between them. CDR3 sequence: CASSLGPRGKSYEQYF. In DNA form, the CDR3 reads TGTGCCAGCAGCTTAGGGCCCAGAGGGAAGTCCTACGAGCAGTACTTC.

This rearrangement joins TRBV7-2 to TRBJ1-1, with no clear D. Trimming cost V 1 base and J 6 bases, with 6 bases left between them. This CDR3 region has 12 residues. Germline CDR1 and CDR2: SGHTA and FQGNSA. The CDR3 here is CASSLVWAEAFF. DNA for the CDR3: TGTGCCAGCAGCTTAGTTTGGGCTGAAGCTTTCTTT. Filled out from reference TRBV7-2 and TRBJ1-1, the complete variable domain reads GAGVSQSPSNKVTEKGKDVELRCDPISGHTALYWYRQSLGQGLEFLIYFQGNSAPDKSGLPSDRFSAERTGGSVSTLTIQRTQQEDSAVYLCASSLVWAEAFFGQGTRLTVV.

This clonotype was detected once. The chain uses TRBV29-1 and TRBJ1-2; TRBD1 matches at 7 bases. The V segment lost 1 base and the J segment 8 bases; nucleotides outside the gene matches: 10. The length of the CDR3 is 14 residues. CDR1 SQVTM and CDR2 ANQGSEA come from the germline V gene. Here the CDR3 reads CSVEGKRGLGGYTF. CDR3 bases: TGCAGCGTTGAAGGGAAAAGGGGGCTTGGCGGCTACACCTTC.

This clonotype was counted between two and nine times. This chain joins TRBV20-1 and TRBJ2-5; D is perhaps TRBD1 or TRBD2 (6 bases each). This CDR3 comprises 18 residues. Trimming removed 2 bases at V and 3 bases at J, with 25 bases between. Germline lookup yields CDR1 DFQATT and CDR2 SNEGSKA (reference sequence). The CDR3 region has the DNA TGCAGTGCTAGATCGGTCCTGGTGTGGGCTAGGGGGGAAGAGACCCAGTACTTC. Translating gives CSARSVLVWARGEETQYF.

This clonotype was found a few times. The chain is built from TRBV3-1 and TRBJ1-2; D remains unclear. V shed 0 bases and J shed 6 bases, with 11 bases lying between them. The CDR3 is 14 amino acids. The germline gives CDR1 LGHDT, CDR2 YNNKEL (reference sequence). The CDR3 bases are TGTGCCAGCAGCCAAGATACGGGCGCGAATGGCTACACCTTC. Its protein product is CASSQDTGANGYTF.

The chain joins TRBV30 to TRBJ1-1; 10 bases align to TRBD1. This CDR3 has 13 residues. The J segment lost 4 bases and the V segment lost 5 bases, leaving 4 bases of the junction unmatched. Germline CDR1 is GTSNPN and CDR2 is SVGIG (reference sequence). Here the CDR3 reads CAWDRGLGTEAFF. Written as DNA, the CDR3 is TGTGCCTGGGACAGGGGGCTGGGCACTGAAGCTTTCTTT. Looking up the rest from reference TRBV30 and TRBJ1-1 gives the full variable domain: SQTIHQWPATLVQPVGSPLSLECTVEGTSNPNLYWYRQAAGRGLQLLFYSVGIGQISSEVPQNLSASRPQDRQFILSSKKLLLSDSGFYLCAWDRGLGTEAFFGQGTRLTVV.

The rearrangement uses TRBV9 and TRBJ2-3; TRBD2 matches at 10 bases. V dropped 2 bases and J dropped 2; count of bases not matched to a gene: 8. The CDR3 covers 17 residues. CDR1 and CDR2 (germline): SGDLS, YYNGEE. The CDR3 sequence is CASSVPLAGVLTDTQYF. The CDR3, as DNA: TGTGCCAGCAGCGTCCCCCTAGCGGGGGTGCTCACAGATACGCAGTATTTT.

The V gene is TRBV20-1, the J gene TRBJ2-5; TRBD2 matches at 10 bases. Germline CDR1 DFQATT, CDR2 SNEGSKA (reference sequence). This CDR3 is 14 amino acids long. The ends lost 4 bases at V and 5 bases at J; junction bases unmatched: 7. The CDR3 region is CSAKSASGSETQYF. In nucleotides, the CDR3 is TGCAGTGCTAAATCGGCTAGCGGGAGCGAGACCCAGTACTTC.

The chain has TRBV28 and TRBJ2-7; 13 bases agree with TRBD2. From germline, CDR1 is MDHEN and CDR2 SYDVKM. Trimming took 7 bases from V and 2 from J; bases not matched to a gene: 11. The CDR3 is 17 residues long. The CDR3 reads CASTELAGGPIPYEQYF. CDR3 bases: TGTGCCAGCACCGAACTAGCGGGAGGGCCCATTCCCTACGAGCAGTACTTC.

The chain joins TRBV2 to TRBJ2-5, with TRBD2 matching over 10 bases. CDR1 SNHLY and CDR2 FYNNEI come from the germline V gene. V lost 3 bases to trimming and J lost 11 bases; unmatched junction nucleotides: 12. The CDR3 is made up of 15 amino acids. CDR3 loop: CASSEFSGRYNEQYF. As DNA, the CDR3 is TGTGCCAGCAGTGAGTTTAGCGGGAGGTACAATGAGCAGTACTTC.

Here the CDR3 reads CASSLGQGKMNTEAFF. In DNA, the CDR3 is TGTGCCAGCAGCCTGGGACAGGGGAAAATGAACACTGAAGCTTTCTTT. This chain uses TRBV5-5 with TRBJ1-1; 10 bases fit TRBD1. The germline V gene has CDR1 SGHKS and CDR2 YYEKEE (reference sequence). V was clipped by 4 bases and J by 0 bases; unmatched bases: 6. CDR3 length: 16 amino acids.

J is TRBJ2-3 and V is TRBV7-3, with D hard to call. Looked up from germline, CDR1 is SGHTA and CDR2 is FQGTGA. V was pared by 5 bases and J by 4 bases, with 16 bases between. The CDR3 consists of 15 residues. The CDR3 DNA reads as TGTGCCAGCAGCCCCTCTGACACGGAAGCAGATACGCAGTATTTT. This sequence encodes CASSPSDTEADTQYF.

This clonotype was counted a single time. The DNA of the CDR3 is TGCAGTGCCGCCGGTAGAAAGGGCCAGAACACAGATACGCAGTATTTT. Translated: CSAAGRKGQNTDTQYF. J is TRBJ2-3 and V is TRBV20-1; D remains ambiguous. The CDR3 is 16 residues long. CDR1 DFQATT and CDR2 SNEGSKA come from the germline V gene (reference sequence). Trimming removed 6 bases from V and 2 bases from J, with 21 bases in between.

The chain uses TRBV7-2 and TRBJ2-5; D is ambiguous. The V gene's germline CDR1 is SGHTA and CDR2 FQGNSA. The CDR3 runs to 13 residues. Trimming removed 5 bases from V and 3 bases from J, with 10 bases in between. This CDR3 is CASSRRREETQYF. Written as DNA, the CDR3 is TGTGCCAGCAGCCGACGAAGGGAAGAGACCCAGTACTTC.